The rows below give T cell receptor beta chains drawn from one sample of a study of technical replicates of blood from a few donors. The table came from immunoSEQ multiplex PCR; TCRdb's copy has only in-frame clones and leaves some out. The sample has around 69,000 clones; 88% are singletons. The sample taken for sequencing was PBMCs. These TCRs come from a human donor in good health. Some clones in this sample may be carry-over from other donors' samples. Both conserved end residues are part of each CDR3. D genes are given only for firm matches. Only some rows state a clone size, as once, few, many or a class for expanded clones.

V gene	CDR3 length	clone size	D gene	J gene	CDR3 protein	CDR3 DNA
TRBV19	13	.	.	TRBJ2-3	CASSRQSTDTQYF	TGTGCCAGTAGTCGTCAGAGCACAGATACGCAGTATTTT
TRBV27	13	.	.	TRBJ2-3	CASRPSPADTQYF	TGTGCCAGCAGGCCAAGTCCAGCAGATACGCAGTATTTT
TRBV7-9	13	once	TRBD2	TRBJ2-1	CASSTSGVDEQFF	TGTGCCAGCAGTACTAGCGGGGTCGATGAGCAGTTCTTC
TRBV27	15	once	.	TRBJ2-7	CASRSSVQGQYEQYF	TGTGCCAGCAGATCGTCCGTTCAGGGTCAATACGAGCAGTACTTC
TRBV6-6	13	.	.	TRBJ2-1	CAAFHQGKGEQFF	TGTGCCGCTTTCCACCAGGGGAAGGGCGAGCAGTTCTTC
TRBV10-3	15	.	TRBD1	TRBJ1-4	CAIGVGTGTNEKLFF	TGTGCCATCGGGGTAGGGACAGGGACTAATGAAAAACTGTTTTTT
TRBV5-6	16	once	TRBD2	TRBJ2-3	CASSQLAGGGTDTQYF	TGTGCCAGCAGCCAACTAGCGGGAGGAGGCACAGATACGCAGTATTTT
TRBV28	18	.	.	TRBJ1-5	CASSLIGRTWGHNQPQHF	TGTGCCAGCAGTTTAATCGGCCGGACATGGGGGCACAATCAGCCCCAGCATTTT
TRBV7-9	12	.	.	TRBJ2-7	CASSIIQIEQYF	TGTGCCAGCAGCATAATACAGATCGAGCAGTACTTC
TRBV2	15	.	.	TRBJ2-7	CASIESGYLSYEQYF	TGTGCCAGCATCGAATCGGGATACCTCTCCTACGAGCAGTACTTC
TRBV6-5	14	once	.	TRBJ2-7	CASKSQRLSYEQYF	TGTGCCAGCAAATCCCAGCGCCTCTCCTACGAGCAGTACTTC
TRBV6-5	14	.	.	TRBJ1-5	CASSEDSFNQPQHF	TGTGCCAGCAGTGAGGACAGCTTCAATCAGCCCCAGCATTTT
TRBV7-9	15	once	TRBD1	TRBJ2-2	CASSLNRGFTGELFF	TGTGCCAGCAGCCTCAACAGGGGATTCACCGGGGAGCTGTTTTTT
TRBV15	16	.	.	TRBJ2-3	CATSRDPSFGTDTQYF	TGTGCCACCAGCAGAGACCCTAGCTTTGGGACAGATACGCAGTATTTT
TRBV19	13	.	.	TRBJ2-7	CASSTTGEAEQYF	TGTGCCAGTAGTACCACAGGGGAGGCCGAGCAGTACTTC
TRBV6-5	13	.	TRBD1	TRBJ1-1	CASSSSTGAEAFF	TGTGCCAGCAGTTCCTCGACAGGGGCAGAAGCTTTCTTT
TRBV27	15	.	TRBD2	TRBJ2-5	CASRPSGRLQETQYF	TGTGCCAGCAGACCGAGCGGGAGGCTTCAAGAGACCCAGTACTTC
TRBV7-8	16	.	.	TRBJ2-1	CASSLTGGVIHNEQFF	TGTGCCAGCAGCTTAACTGGCGGGGTCATCCACAATGAGCAGTTCTTC
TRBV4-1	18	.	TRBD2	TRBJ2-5	CASSQDLAGGTQRETQYF	TGCGCCAGCAGCCAAGATCTAGCGGGGGGTACCCAGAGGGAGACCCAGTACTTC
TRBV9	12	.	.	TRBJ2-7	CASSVMGHEQYF	TGTGCCAGCAGCGTGATGGGCCACGAGCAGTACTTC
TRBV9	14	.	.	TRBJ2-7	CASSETGSPYEQYF	TGTGCCAGCAGCGAAACAGGGAGTCCCTACGAGCAGTACTTC
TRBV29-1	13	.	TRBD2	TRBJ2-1	CSAMGTTDNEQFF	TGCAGCGCAATGGGGACTACCGACAATGAGCAGTTCTTC
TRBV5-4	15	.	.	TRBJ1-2	CASSLGSVVSYGYTF	TGTGCCAGCAGCTTGGGTTCAGTTGTCAGCTATGGCTACACCTTC
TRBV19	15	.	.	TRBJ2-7	CASSMRGRGIYEQYF	TGTGCCAGTAGTATGAGGGGGAGAGGAATCTACGAGCAGTACTTC
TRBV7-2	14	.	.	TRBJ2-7	CASSLGQATYEQYF	TGTGCCAGCAGCTTAGGGCAGGCCACCTACGAGCAGTACTTC
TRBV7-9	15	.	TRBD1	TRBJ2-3	CASSPGTGGIDTQYF	TGTGCCAGCAGCCCCGGGACAGGGGGGATAGATACGCAGTATTTT
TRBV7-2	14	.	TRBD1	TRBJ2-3	CASSADRGTDTQYF	TGTGCCAGCAGCGCGGACAGGGGCACAGATACGCAGTATTTT
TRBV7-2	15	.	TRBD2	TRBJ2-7	CASSFGVLAVYEQYF	TGTGCCAGCAGCTTTGGGGTCCTAGCGGTCTACGAGCAGTACTTC
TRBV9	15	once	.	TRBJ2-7	CASSVDTQGTYEQYF	TGTGCCAGCAGCGTAGATACCCAGGGAACCTACGAGCAGTACTTC
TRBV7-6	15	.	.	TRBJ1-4	CASSPRGHPAEKLFF	TGTGCCAGCAGCCCAAGGGGACACCCTGCTGAAAAACTGTTTTTT
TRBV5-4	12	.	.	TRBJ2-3	CASSLYTDTQYF	TGTGCCAGCAGCTTATACACAGATACGCAGTATTTT
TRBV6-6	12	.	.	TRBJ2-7	CASRGGYNEQYF	TGTGCCAGCAGAGGAGGGTACAACGAGCAGTACTTC
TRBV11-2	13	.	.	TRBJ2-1	CASSFGFYNEQFF	TGTGCCAGCAGCTTCGGGTTCTACAATGAGCAGTTCTTC
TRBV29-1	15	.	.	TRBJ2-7	CSVRGSAGPTYEQYF	TGCAGCGTACGGGGGTCGGCGGGCCCCACCTACGAGCAGTACTTC
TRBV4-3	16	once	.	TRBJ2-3	CASSQDPAPNTDTQYF	TGCGCCAGCAGCCAAGACCCCGCACCTAACACAGATACGCAGTATTTT
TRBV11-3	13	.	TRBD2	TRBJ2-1	CASGLAGYNEQFF	TGTGCCAGCGGGCTAGCGGGGTACAATGAGCAGTTCTTC
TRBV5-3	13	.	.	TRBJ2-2	CARSPNTTGELFF	TGTGCCAGAAGCCCAAACACCACCGGGGAGCTGTTTTTT
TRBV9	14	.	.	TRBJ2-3	CASSRIAGTDTQYF	TGTGCCAGCAGCCGGATCGCGGGCACAGATACGCAGTATTTT
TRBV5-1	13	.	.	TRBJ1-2	CASSFLYNYGYTF	TGCGCCAGCAGCTTTCTGTATAACTATGGCTACACCTTC
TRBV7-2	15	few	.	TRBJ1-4	CASSLRQSGNEKLFF	TGTGCCAGCAGCTTAAGGCAATCGGGTAATGAAAAACTGTTTTTT
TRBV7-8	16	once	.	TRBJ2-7	CASTDTRGRTDYEQYF	TGTGCCAGCACGGACACGAGGGGGAGAACTGATTACGAGCAGTACTTC
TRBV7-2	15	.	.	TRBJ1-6	CASRTPSSYNSPLHF	TGTGCCAGCCGGACACCGAGCTCCTATAATTCACCCCTCCACTTT
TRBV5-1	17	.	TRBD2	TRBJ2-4	CASSLEGGGGSKNIQYF	TGCGCCAGCAGCTTGGAGGGCGGGGGGGGATCCAAAAACATTCAGTACTTC
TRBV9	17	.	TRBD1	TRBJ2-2	CASSPLRGQGSAGELFF	TGTGCCAGCAGCCCCTTACGCGGACAGGGATCCGCCGGGGAGCTGTTTTTT
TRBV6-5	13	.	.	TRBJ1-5	CASSLQGNQPQHF	TGTGCCAGCAGTTTGCAGGGCAATCAGCCCCAGCATTTT
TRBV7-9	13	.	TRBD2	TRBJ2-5	CASSSSGGETQYF	TGTGCCAGCAGCTCAAGCGGGGGGGAGACCCAGTACTTC
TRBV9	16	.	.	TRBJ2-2	CASSVVGQMEAGELFF	TGTGCCAGCAGCGTAGTAGGACAGATGGAGGCCGGGGAGCTGTTTTTT
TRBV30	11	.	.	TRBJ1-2	CAGGGNYGYTF	TGTGCCGGGGGGGGTAACTATGGCTACACCTTC
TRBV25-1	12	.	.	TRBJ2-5	CASSARGETQYF	TGTGCCAGCAGTGCCCGAGGAGAGACCCAGTACTTC
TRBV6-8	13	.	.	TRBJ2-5	CASSYSLVETQYF	TGTGCCAGCAGTTACTCCCTAGTAGAGACCCAGTACTTC
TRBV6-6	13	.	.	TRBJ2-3	CASSNRDFGTQYF	TGTGCCAGCAGTAATCGGGACTTCGGTACGCAGTATTTT
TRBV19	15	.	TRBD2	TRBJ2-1	CASSILAGGVNEQFF	TGTGCCAGTAGTATCCTAGCGGGAGGGGTTAATGAGCAGTTCTTC
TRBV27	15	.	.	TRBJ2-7	CASSGLSTGAYEQYF	TGTGCCAGCAGTGGTTTGTCCACCGGGGCCTACGAGCAGTACTTC
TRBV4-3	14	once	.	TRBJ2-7	CASSQDGTRAEQYF	TGCGCCAGCAGCCAAGATGGTACTAGGGCCGAGCAGTACTTC